This T cell receptor (beta chain) comes out of a study of cytomegalovirus exposure and HLA in healthy donors. Donors consisted of healthy bone marrow donors. The PCR contained 60 Vbeta and 13 Jbeta primers. Profiling relied on immunoSEQ multiplex PCR, and the TCRdb table lists in-frame clones only, not all of them. The sample includes fewer than 250,000 clones, more than 70% of them seen just once. This CDR3 has 16 amino acids. CDR1 is MNHEY, CDR2 SMNVEV, per germline (reference sequence). Trimming cost V 5 bases and J 3 bases; bases outside gene matches: 12. Sequenced: PBMCs. The TCR was taken from a human donor in good health. The V call is TRBV27, the J call TRBJ2-5; 7 nucleotides align to TRBD1. The DNA for the CDR3 is TGTGCCAGCAGTCCCTACTTACAGGGGTTGGAAGAGACCCAGTACTTC. This gives the protein CASSPYLQGLEETQYF.